This T cell receptor beta chain was captured by sequencing in a study of T cells in women clearing cervical HPV infection. Findings of the study overall: It is unknown whether associations predate infection; no effector/memory or HPV-specific sorting. Combining TCR richness with V gene abundances gave approximately 0.84 AUC.

The table came from immunoSEQ multiplex PCR; TCRdb's copy has only in-frame clones and leaves some out. The specimen's table records about 33,000 clones. V was trimmed by 0 bases and J by 5 bases, leaving 13 bases between them. The germline V gene encodes CDR1 KGHSH and CDR2 LQKENI. The CDR3 length is 15 residues. About this clone itself: The antigen remains undetermined. The CDR3 end is not reached by the read, which stops 3 residues before it; the germline J gene fills it in.

The V call is TRBV18, the J call TRBJ2-5; maybe TRBD2 (6 bases). Material: blood buffy coat. The sequence was collected from a woman aged 18 to 75 with a cervical HPV16 infection that either progressed to CIN3+ or cleared (not recorded which). CDR3 DNA, as far as it was read: TGTGCCAGCTCACCACCGAACAGTCGGGGGGAGACC. Translation gives CASSPPNSRGET. The whole CDR3 is CASSPPNSRGETQYF.